This T cell receptor (beta chain) originates from a study of early T cells in non-severe SARS-CoV-2 infection. Study results and limitations: Matching against VDJdb likely underestimated virus-specific expansions, favoring anti-spike CD8.

V lost 4 bases, J lost 4 bases, and 20 bases lay in between. The CDR3 spans 16 residues. In its sample, this clonotype was seen many times. Its antigen is undetermined. Unique molecular identifiers (one per individual cDNA molecule) were attached. TCRdb re-called the 5' RACE reads with MiXCR, one entry per CDR3 protein. The profile covers approximately 22,000 distinct CDR3 sequences, with 4.7% appearing a single time and less than 20% taken by the ten largest. This rearrangement joins TRBV12-3 or TRBV12-4 to TRBJ2-7; no reliable D call. This receptor was obtained from an adult who was a healthcare worker with PCR-confirmed SARS-CoV-2 infection or an uninfected control (not recorded which). The sequenced material came from whole blood. This CDR3 is CASSSPSGASTYEQYF. In DNA form, the CDR3 reads TGTGCCAGCAGTTCCCCCTCAGGCGCAAGTACGTACGAGCAGTACTTC.